These 8 T cell receptor beta chains came from one sample sequenced in a study of CD8 T cells in ankylosing spondylitis. MiXCR, run by TCRdb on the 5' RACE reads, gives a single entry per CDR3 protein. The table includes 250,000 to 300,000 distinct CDR3 sequences, roughly 20% detected once. Sequencing was carried out using blood, either unsorted or a sorted T cell fraction (not recorded which). These receptors were obtained from a male donor with ankylosing spondylitis or in good health (not recorded which).

Many counts were recorded for this clonotype. The rearrangement links TRBV10-3 to TRBJ2-1, with D possibly being TRBD1 (6 bases). The germline gives CDR1 ENHRY, CDR2 SYGVKD. Trimming took 8 bases from V and 5 from J, leaving 13 bases between them. The CDR3 contains 13 residues. The CDR3 protein is CAIRTGQHNEQFF. The DNA for the CDR3 is TGTGCCATCCGGACCGGACAGCACAATGAGCAGTTCTTC.

To note about this clonotype: Sequence at one end of the junction differs from germline and may be a read error. This chain connects TRBV7-8 to TRBJ2-4; 12 nucleotides match TRBD1. CDR3 length: 14 residues. Germline CDR1 and CDR2: SGHVS and FQNEAQ. CDR3 sequence (DNA): TGTGCCAGCAGCTCCCACGCGGGACAGGGGGCGGGGGACTTC. It is translated as CASSSHAGQGAGDF.

This chain connects TRBV12-3 or TRBV12-4 to TRBJ2-3; 8 bases map to TRBD2. V lost 1 base, J lost 2 bases, and 8 bases stayed unmatched. CDR3 size: 17 residues. In DNA, the CDR3 is TGTGCCAGCAGTTTAGGAGGGGCGGGGGGAAACACAGATACGCAGTATTTT. It specifies CASSLGGAGGNTDTQYF.

The chain couples TRBV11-2 to TRBJ2-5; possible D gene TRBD1, 5 bases. This CDR3 is 15 amino acids long. The V gene lost 5 bases and the J gene lost 0 bases, with 13 bases spanning the gap. Germline values: CDR1 SGHAT, CDR2 FQNNGV. The CDR3 sequence is CASSHRRAYQETQYF. The CDR3 nucleotides are TGTGCCAGCAGCCACCGCAGGGCGTACCAAGAGACCCAGTACTTC.

This clonotype was picked up a small number of times. The rearrangement joins TRBV5-6 to TRBJ2-5, with D maybe TRBD2 (5 bases). The CDR3 spans 15 residues. The V and J ends lost 1 base and 5 bases respectively, with 15 bases between them. Germline V gives CDR1 SGHDT, CDR2 YYEEEE. The CDR3 DNA is TGTGCCAGCAGCTTGAGGACCCGGGGTTGGGAGACCCAGTACTTC. Residues: CASSLRTRGWETQYF. Complete variable domain (other parts from reference TRBV5-6 and TRBJ2-5): DAGVTQSPTHLIKTRGQQVTLRCSPKSGHDTVSWYQQALGQGPQFIFQYYEEEERQRGNFPDRFSGHQFPNYSSELNVNALLLGDSALYLCASSLRTRGWETQYFGPGTRLLVL.

The J gene is TRBJ2-3, the V gene TRBV2, with 8 bases lining up with TRBD2. CDR3 length: 18 amino acids. Germline trimming cut 11 bases from V and 0 bases from J; bases unmatched to any gene: 19. From germline, CDR1 is SNHLY and CDR2 FYNNEI. The CDR3 region has the DNA TGTGCCTTCAGTCTCTTTACTCCGGGACTAGTGAGCACAGATACGCAGTATTTT. It translates to CAFSLFTPGLVSTDTQYF.

The chain links TRBV20-1 to TRBJ1-4, with 7 bases aligning to TRBD1. CDR1 DFQATT and CDR2 SNEGSKA come from the germline V gene (reference sequence). The J segment lost 8 bases and the V segment lost 1 base, leaving 7 bases of the junction unmatched. The CDR3 runs to 14 residues. The CDR3 DNA reads as TGCAGTGCTAGAGGGTCGCAGGGGGAAGAAAAACTGTTTTTT. Translation gives CSARGSQGEEKLFF.

This clonotype turned up a few times. CDR3 protein: CASSQILGSDTQYF. The CDR3 DNA is TGTGCCAGCAGCCAAATCTTGGGGTCAGATACGCAGTATTTT. J is TRBJ2-3 and V is TRBV3-1; no definite D call. Germline values: CDR1 LGHDT, CDR2 YNNKEL (reference sequence). The V and J ends lost 2 bases and 4 bases respectively, with 10 bases between them. The CDR3 has 14 residues.